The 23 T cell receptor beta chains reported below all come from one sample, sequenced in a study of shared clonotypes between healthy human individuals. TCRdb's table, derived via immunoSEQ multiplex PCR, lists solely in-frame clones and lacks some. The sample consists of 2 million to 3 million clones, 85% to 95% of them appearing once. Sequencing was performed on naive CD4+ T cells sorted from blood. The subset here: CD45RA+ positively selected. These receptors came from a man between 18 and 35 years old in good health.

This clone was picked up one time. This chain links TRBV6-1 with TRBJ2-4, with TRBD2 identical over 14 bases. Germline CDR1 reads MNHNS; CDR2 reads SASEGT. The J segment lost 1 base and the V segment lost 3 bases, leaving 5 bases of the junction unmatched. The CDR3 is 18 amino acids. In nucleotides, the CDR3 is TGTGCCAGCAGTGAGACTAGCGGGGGGGCCGGTGCCAAAAACATTCAGTACTTC. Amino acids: CASSETSGGAGAKNIQYF.

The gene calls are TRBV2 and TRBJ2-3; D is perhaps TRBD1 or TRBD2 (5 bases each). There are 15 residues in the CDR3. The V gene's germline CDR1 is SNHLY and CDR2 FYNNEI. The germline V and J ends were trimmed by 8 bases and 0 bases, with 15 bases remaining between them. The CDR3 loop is CASGRDGGSTDTQYF. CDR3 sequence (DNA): TGTGCCAGCGGCCGGGACGGAGGAAGCACAGATACGCAGTATTTT.

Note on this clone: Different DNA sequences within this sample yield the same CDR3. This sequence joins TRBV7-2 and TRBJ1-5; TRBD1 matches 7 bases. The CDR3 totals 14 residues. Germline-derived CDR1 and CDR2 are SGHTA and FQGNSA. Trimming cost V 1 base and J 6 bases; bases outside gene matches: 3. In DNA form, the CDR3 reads TGTGCCAGCAGCTTAGGACAGGGAGGTCAGCCCCAGCATTTT. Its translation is CASSLGQGGQPQHF.

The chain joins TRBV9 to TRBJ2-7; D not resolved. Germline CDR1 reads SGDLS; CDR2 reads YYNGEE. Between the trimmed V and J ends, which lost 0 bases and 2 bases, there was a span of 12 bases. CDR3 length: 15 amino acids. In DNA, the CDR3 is TGTGCCAGCAGCGTAGGACCGGACGGAACCTACGAGCAGTACTTC. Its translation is CASSVGPDGTYEQYF.

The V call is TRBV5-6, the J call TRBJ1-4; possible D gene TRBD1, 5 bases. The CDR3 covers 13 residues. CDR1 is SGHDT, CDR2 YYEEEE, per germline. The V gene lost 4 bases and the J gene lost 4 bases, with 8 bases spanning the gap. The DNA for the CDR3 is TGTGCCAGCAGCCTGACAGTTAATGAAAAACTGTTTTTT. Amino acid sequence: CASSLTVNEKLFF.

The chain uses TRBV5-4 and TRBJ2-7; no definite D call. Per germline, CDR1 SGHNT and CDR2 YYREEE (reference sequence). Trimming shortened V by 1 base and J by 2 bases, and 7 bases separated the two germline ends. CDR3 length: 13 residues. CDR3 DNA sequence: TGTGCCAGCAGCTTGATAGGGCCCTACGAGCAGTACTTC. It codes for CASSLIGPYEQYF.

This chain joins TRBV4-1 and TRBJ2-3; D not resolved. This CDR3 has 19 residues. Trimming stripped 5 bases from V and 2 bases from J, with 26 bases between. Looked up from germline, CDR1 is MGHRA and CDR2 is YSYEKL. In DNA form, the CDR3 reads TGCGCCAGCAGCGCCAAGATAATATGGGATGGGCGGAACACAGATACGCAGTATTTT. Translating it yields CASSAKIIWDGRNTDTQYF.

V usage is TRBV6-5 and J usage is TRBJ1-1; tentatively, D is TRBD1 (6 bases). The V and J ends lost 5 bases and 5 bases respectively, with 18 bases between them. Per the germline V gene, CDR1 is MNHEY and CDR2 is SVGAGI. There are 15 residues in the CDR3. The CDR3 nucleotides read TGTGCCAGCAGTCCCCGACCGGGGGGCACTACTGAAGCTTTCTTT. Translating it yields CASSPRPGGTTEAFF.

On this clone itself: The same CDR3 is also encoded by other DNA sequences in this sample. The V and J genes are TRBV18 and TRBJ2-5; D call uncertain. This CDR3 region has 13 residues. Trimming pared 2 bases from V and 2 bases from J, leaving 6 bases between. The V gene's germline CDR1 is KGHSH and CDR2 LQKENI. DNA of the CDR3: TGTGCCAGCTCACCAATAGGTCAAGAGACCCAGTACTTC. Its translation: CASSPIGQETQYF. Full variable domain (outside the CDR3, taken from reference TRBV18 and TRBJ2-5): NAGVMQNPRHLVRRRGQEARLRCSPMKGHSHVYWYRQLPEEGLKFMVYLQKENIIDESGMPKERFSAEFPKEGPSILRIQQVVRGDSAAYFCASSPIGQETQYFGPGTRLLVL.

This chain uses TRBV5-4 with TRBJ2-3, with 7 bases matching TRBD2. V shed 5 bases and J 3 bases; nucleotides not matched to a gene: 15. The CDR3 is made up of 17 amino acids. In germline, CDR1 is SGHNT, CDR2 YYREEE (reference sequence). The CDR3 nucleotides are TGTGCCAGCAGTTCTCGCTCGGGGACTACGGGGACAGATACGCAGTATTTT. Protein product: CASSSRSGTTGTDTQYF.

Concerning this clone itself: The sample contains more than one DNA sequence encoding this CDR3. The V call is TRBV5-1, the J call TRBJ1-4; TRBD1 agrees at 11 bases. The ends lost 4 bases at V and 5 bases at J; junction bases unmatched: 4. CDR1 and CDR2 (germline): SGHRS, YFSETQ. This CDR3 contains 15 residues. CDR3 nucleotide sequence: TGCGCCAGCAGCATCGGGACAGGGGGAAATGAAAAACTGTTTTTT. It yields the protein CASSIGTGGNEKLFF.

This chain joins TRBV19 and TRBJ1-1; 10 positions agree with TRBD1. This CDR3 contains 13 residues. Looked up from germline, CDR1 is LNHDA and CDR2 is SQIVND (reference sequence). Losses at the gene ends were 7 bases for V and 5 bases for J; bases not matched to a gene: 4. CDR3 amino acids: CASKRQGATEAFF. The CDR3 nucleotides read TGTGCCAGTAAAAGACAGGGGGCAACTGAAGCTTTCTTT.

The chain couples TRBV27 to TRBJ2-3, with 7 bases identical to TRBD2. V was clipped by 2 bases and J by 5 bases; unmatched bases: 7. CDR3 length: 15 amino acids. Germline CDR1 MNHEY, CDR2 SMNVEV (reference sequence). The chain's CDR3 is CASSLMGPGGDTQYF. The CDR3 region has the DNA TGTGCCAGCAGTTTAATGGGCCCGGGAGGAGATACGCAGTATTTT.

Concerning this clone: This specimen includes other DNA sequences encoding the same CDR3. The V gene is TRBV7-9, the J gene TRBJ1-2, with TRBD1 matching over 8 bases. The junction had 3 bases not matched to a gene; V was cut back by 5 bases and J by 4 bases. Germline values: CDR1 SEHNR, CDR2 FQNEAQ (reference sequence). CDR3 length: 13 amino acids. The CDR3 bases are TGTGCCAGCAGCCAGGGGGCGGGCTATGGCTACACCTTC. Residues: CASSQGAGYGYTF.

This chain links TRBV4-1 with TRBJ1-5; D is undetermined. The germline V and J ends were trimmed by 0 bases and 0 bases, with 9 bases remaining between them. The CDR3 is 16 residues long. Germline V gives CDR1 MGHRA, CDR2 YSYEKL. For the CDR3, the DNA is TGCGCCAGCAGCCAAGAAGTACCCTATAGCAATCAGCCCCAGCATTTT. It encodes CASSQEVPYSNQPQHF.

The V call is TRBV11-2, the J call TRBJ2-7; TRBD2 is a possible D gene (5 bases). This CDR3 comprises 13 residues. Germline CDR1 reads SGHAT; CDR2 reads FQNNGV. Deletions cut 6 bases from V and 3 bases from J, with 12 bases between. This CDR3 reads CASRVSVDYEQYF. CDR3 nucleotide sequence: TGTGCCAGCAGGGTTAGCGTGGACTACGAGCAGTACTTC.

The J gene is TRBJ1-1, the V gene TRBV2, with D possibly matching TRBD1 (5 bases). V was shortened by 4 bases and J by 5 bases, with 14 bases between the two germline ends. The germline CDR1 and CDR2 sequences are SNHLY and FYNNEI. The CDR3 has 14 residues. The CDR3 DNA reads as TGTGCCAGCAGTGCAGAGGCAGGGTTTACTGAAGCTTTCTTT. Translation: CASSAEAGFTEAFF.

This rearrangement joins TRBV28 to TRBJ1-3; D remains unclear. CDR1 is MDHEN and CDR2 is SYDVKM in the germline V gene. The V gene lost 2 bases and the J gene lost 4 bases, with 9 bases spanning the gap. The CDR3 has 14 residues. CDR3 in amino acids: CASSLVGEGNTIYF. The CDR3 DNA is TGTGCCAGCAGTTTAGTGGGTGAGGGAAACACCATATATTTT.

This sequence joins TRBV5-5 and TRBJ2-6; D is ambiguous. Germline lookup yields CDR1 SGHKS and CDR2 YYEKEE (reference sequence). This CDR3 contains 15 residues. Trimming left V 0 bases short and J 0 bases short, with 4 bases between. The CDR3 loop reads CASSLEGSGANVLTF. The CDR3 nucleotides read TGTGCCAGCAGCTTGGAGGGCTCTGGGGCCAACGTCCTGACTTTC.

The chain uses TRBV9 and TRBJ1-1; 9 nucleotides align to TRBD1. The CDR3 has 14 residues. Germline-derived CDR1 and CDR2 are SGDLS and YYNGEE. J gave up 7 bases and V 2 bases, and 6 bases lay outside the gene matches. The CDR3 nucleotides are TGTGCCAGCAGCGTTGGGACAGGGCCCGGTGAAGCTTTCTTT. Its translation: CASSVGTGPGEAFF.

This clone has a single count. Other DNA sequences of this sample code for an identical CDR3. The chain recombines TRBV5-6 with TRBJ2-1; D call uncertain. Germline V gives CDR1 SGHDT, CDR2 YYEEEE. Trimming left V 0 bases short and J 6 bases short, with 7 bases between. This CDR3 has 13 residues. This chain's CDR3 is CASSLGRRNEQFF. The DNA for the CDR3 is TGTGCCAGCAGCTTGGGCAGACGCAATGAGCAGTTCTTC.

CDR3 region: CASSQLSTSSGNTIYF. CDR3 DNA sequence: TGCGCCAGCAGCCAACTCAGTACGTCCTCTGGAAACACCATATATTTT. This rearrangement joins TRBV5-1 to TRBJ1-3, with no clear D. This CDR3 spans 16 amino acids. Germline V gene sequence: CDR1 SGHRS, CDR2 YFSETQ. The V and J ends lost 4 bases and 0 bases respectively, with 14 bases between them.

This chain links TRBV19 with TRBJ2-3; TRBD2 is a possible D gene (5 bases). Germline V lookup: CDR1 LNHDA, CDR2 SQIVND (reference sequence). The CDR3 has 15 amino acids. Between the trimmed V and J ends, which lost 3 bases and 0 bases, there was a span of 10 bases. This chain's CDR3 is CASSIPGLSTDTQYF. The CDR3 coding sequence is TGTGCCAGTAGTATCCCTGGACTTAGCACAGATACGCAGTATTTT.